Presented here are 5 T cell receptor beta chains from one specimen sequenced in a study of cytomegalovirus exposure and HLA in healthy donors (dated by TCRdb to about 2017). Libraries came from the immunoSEQ multiplex PCR assay. For the multiplex PCR, a mixture combining 60 forward primers for TCR Vbeta segments and 13 reverse primers for TCR Jbeta segments was used. The source is immuneACCESS, and TCRdb retained only in-frame sequences with V and J called. Part of the clones is not carried over; for the studies checked, unresolved V genes explain less than half of this, and the remainder is unexplained. The sample yields 150,000 to 250,000 clones; 75% to 90% were counted once. The ten most abundant clones make up 6.5% of the sample. Sequenced input: PBMCs. Source of these receptors: a woman aged 50 to 60 in good health and CMV-seropositive.

J is TRBJ1-1 and V is TRBV5-4; 7 bases are a match to TRBD1. The V gene end was trimmed by 0 bases and the J gene end by 5 bases; junction bases not matched to a gene: 7. This CDR3 comprises 15 residues. Germline assignment: CDR1 SGHNT and CDR2 YYREEE (reference sequence). The chain's CDR3 is CASSLGQGVGTEAFF. The DNA for the CDR3 is TGTGCCAGCAGCTTGGGCCAGGGGGTAGGGACTGAAGCTTTCTTT.

This chain uses TRBV5-1 with TRBJ2-2; maybe TRBD1 (6 bases). The CDR3 length is 15 residues. The V gene's germline CDR1 is SGHRS and CDR2 YFSETQ. The germline V and J ends were trimmed by 2 bases and 2 bases, with 10 bases remaining between them. The chain's CDR3 is CASSLSGQNTGELFF. CDR3 sequence (DNA): TGCGCCAGCAGCTTATCGGGACAAAACACCGGGGAGCTGTTTTTT.

The V gene is TRBV9, the J gene TRBJ2-1; 8 bases fit TRBD2. The germline gives CDR1 SGDLS, CDR2 YYNGEE. With V trimmed by 4 bases and J by 9 bases, 15 bases remained unmatched. The CDR3 is 16 residues long. The CDR3 region is CASSPRSGAENGEQFF. In DNA, the CDR3 is TGTGCCAGCAGCCCCCGTAGCGGGGCGGAAAACGGTGAGCAGTTCTTC.

This clone was detected once. This sequence joins TRBV4-1 and TRBJ2-1; D ambiguous. This CDR3 has 12 residues. Germline V gives CDR1 MGHRA, CDR2 YSYEKL. Trimming cost V 6 bases and J 6 bases, with 9 bases left between them. CDR3 nucleotides: TGCGCCAGCAGTTCTATCGGCAATGAGCAGTTCTTC. Protein sequence: CASSSIGNEQFF.

This chain joins TRBV9 and TRBJ1-3; TRBD1 matches at 7 bases. The junction had 6 bases not matched to a gene; V was cut back by 0 bases and J by 6 bases. Germline V gives CDR1 SGDLS, CDR2 YYNGEE. The CDR3 runs 15 residues. This CDR3 is CASSVGQGRVNTIYF. Written as DNA, the CDR3 is TGTGCCAGCAGCGTAGGACAGGGAAGAGTAAACACCATATATTTT.